A selection of T cell receptor beta chains follows, all from one sample in a study of T cell repertoires in cytomegalovirus infection. TCRdb re-analysed the reads in MiXCR, keeping a single row per CDR3 protein. Of roughly 500,000 distinct CDR3 sequences detected, 10% to 12% appear once; the ten largest clones hold about 9.4%. Sequences were obtained from PBMCs. Every receptor here comes from a human donor in good health (CMV status not recorded). Some clones in this sample may be carry-over from other donors' samples. The CDR3 runs from the conserved cysteine through the conserved F or W. D genes are given only for firm matches. For some rows the clone size is stated as once, few or many, or as a class when expanded; others skip it.

J gene: TRBJ2-3
V gene: TRBV24-1
D gene: .
clone size: many
CDR3 protein: CATSDLGQSTQYF
CDR3 DNA: TGTGCCACCAGTGATTTAGGACAGTCTACGCAGTATTTT

J gene: TRBJ1-1
V gene: TRBV20-1
D gene: .
clone size: .
CDR3 protein: CSASSGPRAFF
CDR3 DNA: TGCAGTGCTAGTAGTGGGCCCCGGGCTTTCTTT

J gene: TRBJ1-2
V gene: TRBV20-1
D gene: TRBD1
clone size: many
CDR3 protein: CSARAPGTGGGYTF
CDR3 DNA: TGCAGTGCTAGAGCCCCCGGGACAGGCGGTGGCTACACCTTC

J gene: TRBJ2-2
V gene: TRBV5-1
D gene: .
clone size: .
CDR3 protein: CASSRTVNTGELFF
CDR3 DNA: TGCGCCAGCAGCAGGACAGTGAACACCGGGGAGCTGTTTTTT

J gene: TRBJ2-3
V gene: TRBV5-4
D gene: TRBD1
clone size: many
CDR3 protein: CASSLEGAGVYF
CDR3 DNA: TGTGCCAGCAGCTTGGAGGGGGCAGGAGTGTATTTT

J gene: TRBJ1-1
V gene: TRBV29-1
D gene: .
clone size: few
CDR3 protein: CSATGSTEAFF
CDR3 DNA: TGCAGCGCAACAGGGTCTACTGAAGCTTTCTTT

J gene: TRBJ2-7
V gene: TRBV12-3/TRBV12-4
D gene: .
clone size: many
CDR3 protein: CASSSARRYLSYEQYF
CDR3 DNA: TGTGCCAGCAGTTCCGCTAGGCGGTACCTGTCCTACGAGCAGTACTTC

J gene: TRBJ2-5
V gene: TRBV12-3/TRBV12-4
D gene: .
clone size: many
CDR3 protein: CASSIQEVQYF
CDR3 DNA: TGTGCCAGCAGTATACAAGAGGTCCAGTACTTC

J gene: TRBJ2-7
V gene: TRBV7-2
D gene: .
clone size: many
CDR3 protein: CASSLAGGSSYEQYF
CDR3 DNA: TGTGCCAGCAGCTTAGCGGGGGGATCCTCCTACGAGCAGTACTTC

J gene: TRBJ2-7
V gene: TRBV28
D gene: .
clone size: many
CDR3 protein: CASSLKRGLHEQYF
CDR3 DNA: TGTGCCAGCAGTTTGAAAAGGGGGTTGCACGAGCAGTACTTC

J gene: TRBJ1-2
V gene: TRBV24-1
D gene: .
clone size: few
CDR3 protein: CATSDKPGANYGYTF
CDR3 DNA: TGTGCCACCAGTGATAAACCGGGAGCTAACTATGGCTACACCTTC

J gene: TRBJ2-5
V gene: TRBV13
D gene: .
clone size: few
CDR3 protein: CASSLALRVGETQYF
CDR3 DNA: TGTGCCAGCAGCTTAGCCCTCAGGGTCGGAGAGACCCAGTACTTC

J gene: TRBJ2-7
V gene: TRBV20-1
D gene: .
clone size: .
CDR3 protein: CSASFSGLNDEQYF
CDR3 DNA: TGCAGTGCTAGTTTTAGCGGTCTCAACGACGAGCAGTACTTC

J gene: TRBJ2-1
V gene: TRBV23-1
D gene: .
clone size: many
CDR3 protein: CASSHAGEALYNEQFF
CDR3 DNA: TGCGCCAGCAGTCACGCAGGGGAAGCCCTCTACAATGAGCAGTTCTTC

J gene: TRBJ2-7
V gene: TRBV20-1
D gene: .
clone size: .
CDR3 protein: CSARPSEGGRSYEQYF
CDR3 DNA: TGCAGTGCTAGACCCTCTGAGGGAGGACGATCGTACGAGCAGTACTTC

J gene: TRBJ2-1
V gene: TRBV7-9
D gene: TRBD1
clone size: .
CDR3 protein: CASSILRTGVNEQFF
CDR3 DNA: TGTGCCAGCAGCATACTCAGGACAGGGGTTAATGAGCAGTTCTTC

J gene: TRBJ2-1
V gene: TRBV11-2
D gene: .
clone size: .
CDR3 protein: CASSLGPPASYNEQFF
CDR3 DNA: TGTGCCAGCAGCTTAGGACCACCGGCGTCCTACAATGAGCAGTTCTTC

J gene: TRBJ1-2
V gene: TRBV28
D gene: .
clone size: many
CDR3 protein: CASSSEGRDYGYTF
CDR3 DNA: TGTGCCAGCAGCTCGGAGGGGAGGGACTATGGCTACACCTTC

J gene: TRBJ2-5
V gene: TRBV3-1
D gene: TRBD1
clone size: .
CDR3 protein: CASSQAPYRDRSKETQYF
CDR3 DNA: TGTGCCAGCAGCCAAGCGCCTTACCGGGACAGGTCTAAAGAGACCCAGTACTTC

J gene: TRBJ2-1
V gene: TRBV13
D gene: TRBD2
clone size: .
CDR3 protein: CASKEEAGPQFF
CDR3 DNA: TGTGCCAGCAAAGAAGAAGCGGGGCCTCAGTTCTTC

J gene: TRBJ2-7
V gene: TRBV20-1
D gene: .
clone size: .
CDR3 protein: CSASNGLGEQYF
CDR3 DNA: TGCAGTGCTAGTAACGGGTTGGGCGAGCAGTACTTC

J gene: TRBJ1-2
V gene: TRBV6-5
D gene: .
clone size: many
CDR3 protein: CASSTTGERGYTF
CDR3 DNA: TGTGCCAGCAGTACTACTGGGGAGCGGGGCTACACCTTC

J gene: TRBJ2-7
V gene: TRBV7-6
D gene: TRBD2
clone size: many
CDR3 protein: CASSFGLAGGRDSYEQYF
CDR3 DNA: TGTGCCAGCAGCTTCGGACTAGCGGGAGGTAGGGATTCCTACGAGCAGTACTTC

J gene: TRBJ1-2
V gene: TRBV20-1
D gene: .
clone size: few
CDR3 protein: CSASGGGYGYTF
CDR3 DNA: TGCAGTGCCTCCGGCGGTGGGTATGGCTACACCTTC

J gene: TRBJ2-1
V gene: TRBV7-8
D gene: .
clone size: many
CDR3 protein: CASSFTSNEQFF
CDR3 DNA: TGTGCCAGCAGCTTCACTAGCAATGAGCAGTTCTTC

J gene: TRBJ1-5
V gene: TRBV6-1
D gene: .
clone size: many
CDR3 protein: CASSESSARPQHF
CDR3 DNA: TGTGCCAGCAGTGAATCCTCGGCCCGGCCCCAGCATTTT

J gene: TRBJ2-3
V gene: TRBV19
D gene: .
clone size: .
CDR3 protein: CASRDTNTDTQYF
CDR3 DNA: TGTGCCAGTAGGGACACCAACACAGATACGCAGTATTTT

J gene: TRBJ1-2
V gene: TRBV7-6
D gene: TRBD1
clone size: many
CDR3 protein: CASSLGYTGGDGYTF
CDR3 DNA: TGTGCCAGCAGCTTAGGATATACAGGGGGCGATGGCTACACCTTC

J gene: TRBJ1-1
V gene: TRBV28
D gene: TRBD1
clone size: few
CDR3 protein: CASETGGLNTEAFF
CDR3 DNA: TGTGCCAGCGAAACAGGGGGGTTGAACACTGAAGCTTTCTTT